These 20 T cell receptor beta chains were sequenced from one sample in a study of blood T cell repertoires in COVID-19. Produced via immunoSEQ multiplex PCR; TCRdb's table is partial and in-frame only. The data show around 98,000 clones, with roughly 82% seen just once and about 11% held by the top ten. Material for sequencing was peripheral blood. The receptors were gathered from a man between 65 and 80 years old with active or convalescent COVID-19.

This clone has only a few counts. V usage is TRBV19 and J usage is TRBJ1-5; TRBD1 agrees at 7 bases. V trimming: 5 bases; J trimming: 4 bases; junction bases outside the gene matches: 11. Germline lookup yields CDR1 LNHDA and CDR2 SQIVND (reference sequence). CDR3 length: 16 amino acids. CDR3: CASSPRQGSRNQPQHF. CDR3 in DNA: TGTGCCAGTAGTCCCCGACAGGGTTCAAGAAATCAGCCCCAGCATTTT.

V usage is TRBV30 and J usage is TRBJ1-4; no clear D gene. CDR1 is GTSNPN, CDR2 SVGIG, per germline (reference sequence). V lost 2 bases to trimming and J lost 7 bases, with 11 bases between them. The CDR3 loop spans 13 amino acids. CDR3 region: CAWSQASTEKLFF. CDR3 nucleotides: TGTGCCTGGAGTCAGGCGTCGACTGAAAAACTGTTTTTT.

This rearrangement joins TRBV3-1 (or the pseudogene TRBV3-2) to TRBJ2-3, with TRBD2 as a possible D gene (6 bases). The CDR3 sequence is 16 residues long. Trimming stripped 1 base from V and 0 bases from J, with 11 bases between. Germline V gene sequence: CDR1 LGHDT, CDR2 YNNKEL (reference sequence). The CDR3 DNA follows: TGTGCCAGCAGCCAAGTTAGCGGATCTAGCACAGATACGCAGTATTTT. Amino acids: CASSQVSGSSTDTQYF.

V usage is TRBV4-3 and J usage is TRBJ1-2; D may be TRBD1 (6 bases). This CDR3 region has 17 residues. Trimming left V 3 bases short and J 5 bases short, with 22 bases between. Per germline, CDR1 LGHNA and CDR2 YSLEER. The CDR3 region is CASSHKTGLETTYGYTF. DNA of the CDR3: TGCGCCAGCAGCCACAAGACAGGTCTAGAGACCACGTATGGCTACACCTTC.

This clone was seen a handful of times. This chain joins TRBV6-5 and TRBJ2-1; possible D gene TRBD2, 6 bases. Germline CDR1 MNHEY, CDR2 SVGAGI. Trimming took 7 bases from V and 9 from J, leaving 22 bases between them. This CDR3 region has 15 residues. The CDR3 loop is CASNPSGGSGTEQFF. CDR3 DNA sequence: TGTGCCAGCAACCCATCTGGGGGGTCGGGCACTGAGCAGTTCTTC.

This sequence joins TRBV5-1 and TRBJ2-5; D is possibly TRBD2 (5 bases). This CDR3 region has 16 residues. The V end was cut by 1 base, the J end by 4 bases, with 17 bases between. The germline V gene encodes CDR1 SGHRS and CDR2 YFSETQ. The CDR3 sequence is CASSLSEGRRGETQYF. The CDR3 coding sequence is TGCGCCAGCAGCTTGTCTGAGGGAAGGAGAGGAGAGACCCAGTACTTC.

In its sample, this clone was seen once. This chain links TRBV13 with TRBJ1-2; 10 positions match TRBD1. V trimming: 4 bases; J trimming: 4 bases; junction bases outside the gene matches: 3. Germline CDR1 reads PRHDT; CDR2 reads FYEKMQ (reference sequence). This CDR3 has 14 amino acids. This CDR3 is CASSSRTGGYGYTF. Written as DNA, the CDR3 is TGTGCCAGCAGCTCAAGGACAGGGGGCTATGGCTACACCTTC.

The gene calls are TRBV9 and TRBJ1-1; a possible D gene is TRBD1 (6 bases). Looked up from germline, CDR1 is SGDLS and CDR2 is YYNGEE. This CDR3 contains 15 residues. V was shortened by 4 bases and J by 7 bases, with 20 bases between the two germline ends. CDR3 in DNA: TGTGCCAGCAGCCCGCTTTCTCCAGGGGCGGGTGAAGCTTTCTTT. Translated, it gives CASSPLSPGAGEAFF.

This clone appeared a few times. This chain connects TRBV9 to TRBJ1-2; no clear D. Germline assignment: CDR1 SGDLS and CDR2 YYNGEE. V lost 4 bases and J 0 bases, leaving 13 bases between the germline ends. The length of the CDR3 is 15 residues. The CDR3 region is CASSPRDVPNYGYTF. In nucleotides, the CDR3 is TGTGCCAGCAGCCCCCGGGATGTCCCTAACTATGGCTACACCTTC.

This chain connects TRBV1 to TRBJ2-2; the D call of TRBD1 is as the table states it, not checked on the DNA. TRBV1 is a documented pseudogene. This CDR3 is 16 amino acids long. The chain's CDR3 is CTSSLDPPGQTGELFF. The CDR3 bases are TGCACCAGCAGCCTAGACCCCCCGGGACAGACCGGGGAGCTGTTTTTT.

This chain joins TRBV9 and TRBJ2-7, with 7 bases fitting TRBD2. The germline V gene has CDR1 SGDLS and CDR2 YYNGEE. V lost 4 bases, J lost 3 bases, and 7 bases stayed unmatched. The CDR3 sequence is 14 residues long. CDR3 nucleotides: TGTGCCAGCAGCCCCTGGGGGGGGAGCTACGAGCAGTACTTC. Translated, it gives CASSPWGGSYEQYF.

The sample holds a few counts of this clone. The chain couples TRBV4-1 to TRBJ1-2; 7 bases agree with TRBD1. This CDR3 has 13 amino acids. CDR1 and CDR2 from the germline V gene are MGHRA and YSYEKL. In DNA form, the CDR3 reads TGCCCAAGCTTTGACAGGGAGAACTATGGCTACACCTTC. It specifies CPSFDRENYGYTF.

In this sample, this clone turned up a few times. The chain employs TRBV10-3 and TRBJ2-7; 9 positions agree with TRBD2. The germline V gene encodes CDR1 ENHRY and CDR2 SYGVKD. The CDR3 is 14 amino acids. V shed 10 bases and J 4 bases; nucleotides not matched to a gene: 11. CDR3 DNA: TGTGCCACAAAGATGACTAGCGGAGAATACGAGCAGTACTTC. This codes for CATKMTSGEYEQYF.

V and J are TRBV7-2 and TRBJ1-6; 8 nucleotides match TRBD1. CDR3 length: 14 amino acids. Germline CDR1 reads SGHTA; CDR2 reads FQGNSA. V lost 5 bases to trimming and J lost 7 bases; unmatched junction nucleotides: 4. CDR3 sequence (DNA): TGTGCCAGCAGCGACAGGGGTGGGAATTCACCCCTCCACTTT. The encoded protein is CASSDRGGNSPLHF.

The V call is TRBV4-2, the J call TRBJ2-7, with 8 bases that match TRBD2. V was pared by 2 bases and J by 6 bases, with 12 bases of the junction left unmatched. The germline V gene has CDR1 LGHNA and CDR2 YNFKEQ. The CDR3 loop spans 16 amino acids. CDR3 residues: CASSQYEAGERGEQYF. The CDR3 DNA is TGTGCCAGCAGCCAATATGAAGCGGGGGAACGGGGCGAGCAGTACTTC.

V is TRBV9 and J is TRBJ1-2; 7 bases fit TRBD1. V lost 0 bases to trimming and J lost 3 bases; unmatched junction nucleotides: 5. Germline V gives CDR1 SGDLS, CDR2 YYNGEE. This CDR3 is built from 15 residues. This chain's CDR3 is CASSVGTGVYYGYTF. The CDR3 coding sequence is TGTGCCAGCAGCGTAGGAACAGGGGTGTACTATGGCTACACCTTC.

This clone was seen a few times. This chain joins TRBV7-2 and TRBJ2-7, with D possibly TRBD1 on 6 matching bases. Germline CDR1 and CDR2: SGHTA and FQGNSA. The CDR3 consists of 13 residues. Trimming shortened V by 1 base and J by 3 bases, and 7 bases separated the two germline ends. The CDR3 sequence: CASSLGGHYEQYF. The CDR3 region has the DNA TGTGCCAGCAGCTTAGGGGGACACTACGAGCAGTACTTC.

J is TRBJ2-7 and V is TRBV5-1; 7 bases match TRBD1. The V and J ends lost 0 bases and 4 bases, in that order; junction bases with no gene match: 4. Germline V gene sequence: CDR1 SGHRS, CDR2 YFSETQ. The CDR3 is made up of 14 amino acids. The CDR3 sequence: CASSLGDSFYEQYF. In DNA form, the CDR3 reads TGCGCCAGCAGCTTGGGGGACAGTTTTTACGAGCAGTACTTC.

Worth noting for this clone: The same CDR3 also results from other DNA sequences found in this sample. The chain links TRBV5-1 to TRBJ1-2; the match to TRBD1 covers 7 bases. V was pared by 4 bases and J by 4 bases, with 4 bases of the junction left unmatched. The CDR3 is made up of 13 amino acids. The germline V gene encodes CDR1 SGHRS and CDR2 YFSETQ. In DNA form, the CDR3 reads TGCGCCAGCAGCGAGGGGGCAAGCTATGGCTACACCTTC. This encodes CASSEGASYGYTF.

The J gene is TRBJ2-7, the V gene TRBV11-1; 8 bases match TRBD1. This CDR3 has 16 residues. Looked up from germline, CDR1 is SGHAT and CDR2 is FQDESV (reference sequence). J gave up 1 base and V 1 base, and 6 bases lay outside the gene matches. The CDR3: CASSLEGQGESYEQYF. The CDR3 nucleotides are TGTGCCAGCAGCTTAGAAGGACAGGGTGAGTCCTACGAGCAGTACTTC.